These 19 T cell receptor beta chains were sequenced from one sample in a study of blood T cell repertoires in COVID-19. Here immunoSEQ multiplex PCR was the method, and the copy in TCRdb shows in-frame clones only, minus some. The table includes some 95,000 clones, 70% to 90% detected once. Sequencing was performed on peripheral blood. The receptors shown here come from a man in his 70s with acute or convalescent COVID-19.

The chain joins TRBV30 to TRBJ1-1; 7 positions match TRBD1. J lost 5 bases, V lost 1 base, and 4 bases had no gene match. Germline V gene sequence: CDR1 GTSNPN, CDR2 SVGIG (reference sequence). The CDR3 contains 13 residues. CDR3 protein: CAWSAGGQTEAFF. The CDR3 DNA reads TGTGCCTGGAGTGCCGGGGGACAGACTGAAGCTTTCTTT.

The CDR3 sequence is CATSDPTGNYGYTF. In DNA, the CDR3 is TGTGCCACCAGTGATCCGACAGGGAACTATGGCTACACCTTC. The genes are TRBV24-1 and TRBJ1-2; TRBD1 matches 7 bases. The CDR3 is 14 residues long. The V gene end was trimmed by 3 bases and the J gene end by 2 bases; junction bases not matched to a gene: 2. Germline lookup yields CDR1 KGHDR and CDR2 SFDVKD.

As DNA, the CDR3 is TGCGCCAGCAGCCCCTGGACTAGCGGGGGGGCTTGGTACAATGAGCAGTTCTTC. Translated: CASSPWTSGGAWYNEQFF. This chain links TRBV5-1 with TRBJ2-1, with 15 bases that match TRBD2. The V segment lost 4 bases and the J segment 4 bases; nucleotides outside the gene matches: 9. The CDR3 length is 18 residues. The germline gives CDR1 SGHRS, CDR2 YFSETQ.

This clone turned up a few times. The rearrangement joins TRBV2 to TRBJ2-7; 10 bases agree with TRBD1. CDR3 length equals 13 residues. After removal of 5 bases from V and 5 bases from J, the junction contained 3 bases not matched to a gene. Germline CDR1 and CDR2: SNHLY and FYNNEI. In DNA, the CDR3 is TGTGCCAGCAGTCGGACAGGGGGACACGAGCAGTACGTC. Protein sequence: CASSRTGGHEQYV.

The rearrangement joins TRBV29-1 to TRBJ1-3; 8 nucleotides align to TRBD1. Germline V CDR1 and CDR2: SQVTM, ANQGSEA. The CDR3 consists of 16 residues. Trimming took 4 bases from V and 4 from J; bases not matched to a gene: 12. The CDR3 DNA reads TGCAGCGTTGCCCTGCCAGGGGGCCGGAGCGGAAACACCATATATTTT. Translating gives CSVALPGGRSGNTIYF. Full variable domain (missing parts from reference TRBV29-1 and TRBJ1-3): SAVISQKPSRDICQRGTSLTIQCQVDSQVTMMFWYRQQPGQSLTLIATANQGSEATYESGFVIDKFPISRPNLTFSTLTVSNMSPEDSSIYLCSVALPGGRSGNTIYFGEGSWLTVV.

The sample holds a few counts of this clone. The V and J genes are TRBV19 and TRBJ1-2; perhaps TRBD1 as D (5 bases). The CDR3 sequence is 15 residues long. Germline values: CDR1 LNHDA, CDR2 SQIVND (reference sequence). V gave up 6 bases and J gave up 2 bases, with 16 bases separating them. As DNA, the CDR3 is TGTGCCAGTAGAAAAGGGCCGGGGGAAAACTATGGCTACACCTTC. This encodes CASRKGPGENYGYTF.

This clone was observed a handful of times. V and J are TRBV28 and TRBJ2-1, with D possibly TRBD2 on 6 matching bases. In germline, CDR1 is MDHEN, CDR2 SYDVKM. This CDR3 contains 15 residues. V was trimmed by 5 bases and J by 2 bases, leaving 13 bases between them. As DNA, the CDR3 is TGTGCCAGCAGTACTTGGCGGGGTCCCTACAATGAGCAGTTCTTC. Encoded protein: CASSTWRGPYNEQFF.

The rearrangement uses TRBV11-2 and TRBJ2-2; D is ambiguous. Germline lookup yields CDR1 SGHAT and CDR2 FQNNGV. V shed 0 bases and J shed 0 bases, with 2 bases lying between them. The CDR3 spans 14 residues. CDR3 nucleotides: TGTGCCAGCAGCTTAGACGCGAACACCGGGGAGCTGTTTTTT. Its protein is CASSLDANTGELFF.

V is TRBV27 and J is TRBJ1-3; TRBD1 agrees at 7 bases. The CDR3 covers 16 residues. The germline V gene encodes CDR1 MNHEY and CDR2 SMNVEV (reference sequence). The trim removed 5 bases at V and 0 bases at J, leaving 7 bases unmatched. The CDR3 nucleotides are TGTGCCAGCAGTCCGGACAGGCAGAGCTCTGGAAACACCATATATTTT. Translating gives CASSPDRQSSGNTIYF.

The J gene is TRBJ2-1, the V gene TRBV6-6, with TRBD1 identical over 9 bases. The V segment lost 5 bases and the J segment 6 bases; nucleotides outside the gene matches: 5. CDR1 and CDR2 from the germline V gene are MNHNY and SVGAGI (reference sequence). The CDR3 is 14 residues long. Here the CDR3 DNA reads TGTGCCAGCAGTCGGATGACAGGGGGCAATGAGCAGTTCTTC. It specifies CASSRMTGGNEQFF.

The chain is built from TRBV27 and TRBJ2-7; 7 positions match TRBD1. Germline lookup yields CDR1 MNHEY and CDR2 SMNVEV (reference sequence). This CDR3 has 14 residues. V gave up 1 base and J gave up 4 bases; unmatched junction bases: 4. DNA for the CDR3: TGTGCCAGCAGTTTATTGGGACAGTTATACGAGCAGTACTTC. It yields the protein CASSLLGQLYEQYF.

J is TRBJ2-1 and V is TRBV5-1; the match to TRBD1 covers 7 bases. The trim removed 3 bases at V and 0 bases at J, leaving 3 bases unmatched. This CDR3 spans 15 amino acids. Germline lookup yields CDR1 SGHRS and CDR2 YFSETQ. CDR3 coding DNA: TGCGCCAGCAGCTGGGACAGCGACTCCTACAATGAGCAGTTCTTC. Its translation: CASSWDSDSYNEQFF.

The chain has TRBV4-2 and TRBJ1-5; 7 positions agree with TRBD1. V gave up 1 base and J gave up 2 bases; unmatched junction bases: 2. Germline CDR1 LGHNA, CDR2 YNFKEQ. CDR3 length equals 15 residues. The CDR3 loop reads CASSQGQGGNQPQHF. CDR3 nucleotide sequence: TGTGCCAGCAGCCAAGGACAGGGCGGCAATCAGCCCCAGCATTTT.

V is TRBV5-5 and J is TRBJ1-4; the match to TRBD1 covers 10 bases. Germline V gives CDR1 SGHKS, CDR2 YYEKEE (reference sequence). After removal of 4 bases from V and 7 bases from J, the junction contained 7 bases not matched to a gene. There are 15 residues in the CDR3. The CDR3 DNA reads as TGTGCCAGCAGCCCTGGGACAGGGGAGGGTGAAAAACTGTTTTTT. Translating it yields CASSPGTGEGEKLFF.

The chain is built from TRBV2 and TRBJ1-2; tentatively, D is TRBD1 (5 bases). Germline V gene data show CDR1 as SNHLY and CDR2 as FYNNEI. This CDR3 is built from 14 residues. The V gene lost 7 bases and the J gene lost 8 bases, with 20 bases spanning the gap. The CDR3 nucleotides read TGTGCCAGCAATCTTATGACAGAGCCGAGGGGCTACACCTTC. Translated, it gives CASNLMTEPRGYTF.

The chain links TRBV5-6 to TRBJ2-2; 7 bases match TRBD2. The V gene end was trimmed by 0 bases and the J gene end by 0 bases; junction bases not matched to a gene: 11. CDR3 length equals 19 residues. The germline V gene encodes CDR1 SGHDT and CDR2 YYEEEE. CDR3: CASSLVVSGIHANTGELFF. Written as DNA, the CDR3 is TGTGCCAGCAGCTTGGTGGTGAGCGGGATTCACGCGAACACCGGGGAGCTGTTTTTT.

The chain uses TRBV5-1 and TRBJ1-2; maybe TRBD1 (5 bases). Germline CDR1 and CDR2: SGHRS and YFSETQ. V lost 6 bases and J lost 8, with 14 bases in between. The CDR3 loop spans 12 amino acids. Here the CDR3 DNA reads TGCGCCAGCAATGAGGGAGGGGCCGGCTACACCTTC. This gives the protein CASNEGGAGYTF. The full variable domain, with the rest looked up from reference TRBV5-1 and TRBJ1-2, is KAGVTQTPRYLIKTRGQQVTLSCSPISGHRSVSWYQQTPGQGLQFLFEYFSETQRNKGNFPGRFSGRQFSNSRSEMNVSTLELGDSALYLCASNEGGAGYTFGSGTRLTVV.

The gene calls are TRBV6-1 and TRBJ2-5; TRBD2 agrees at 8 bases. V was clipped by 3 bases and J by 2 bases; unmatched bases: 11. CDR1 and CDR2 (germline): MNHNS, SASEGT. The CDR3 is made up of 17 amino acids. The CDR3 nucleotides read TGTGCCAGCAGTGAGGTTTCCGGGGGGGGTTCTCAAGAGACCCAGTACTTC. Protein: CASSEVSGGGSQETQYF.

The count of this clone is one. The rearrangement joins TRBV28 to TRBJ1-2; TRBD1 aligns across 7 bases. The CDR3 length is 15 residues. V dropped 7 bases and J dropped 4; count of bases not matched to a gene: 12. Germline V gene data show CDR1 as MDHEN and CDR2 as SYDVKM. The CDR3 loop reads CASTWAVGDSYGYTF. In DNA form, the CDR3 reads TGTGCCAGCACTTGGGCTGTAGGGGACAGCTATGGCTACACCTTC.